The T cell receptor beta chain described here comes from a study of blood T cell repertoires in COVID-19. As for the study in general: Researchers got acute and convalescent COVID-19 samples from the United States, Italy and Spain. T cells, B-cell-depleted T cells, or PBMCs supplied cDNA or gDNA.

Trimming shortened V by 0 bases and J by 2 bases, and 7 bases separated the two germline ends. The CDR3 contains 14 residues. Germline lookup yields CDR1 SGHNT and CDR2 YYREEE (reference sequence). Source study methods: Nucleated cell counts were estimated from reference gene primer amplification. Produced via immunoSEQ multiplex PCR; TCRdb's table is partial and in-frame only. Clone size and V and J calls were adopted from that table, with D and trimming inferred from the DNA. Of approximately 210,000 clones detected, more than 70% appear once; the ten largest clones hold roughly 2.8%. The origin of this receptor is a man aged 45 to 65 with active or convalescent COVID-19. J is TRBJ2-3 and V is TRBV5-4; weak D call: TRBD1 (5 bases). Material for sequencing was peripheral blood. In DNA, the CDR3 is TGTGCCAGCAGCTTGGGGGGCTACACAGATACGCAGTATTTT. It encodes CASSLGGYTDTQYF.